The TCR beta chain described here comes from a study of T cells of healthy individuals. TCRdb passed the 5' RACE reads through MiXCR, listing each CDR3 protein once. The repertoire includes about 40,000 distinct CDR3 sequences, 4.5% of them detected once, and more than 8% sits in the top ten. The V gene lost 4 bases and the J gene lost 4 bases, with 20 bases spanning the gap. In germline, CDR1 is SGHRS, CDR2 YFSETQ. The CDR3 is made up of 16 amino acids. This sequence joins TRBV5-1 and TRBJ2-5; perhaps D is TRBD1 or TRBD2 (7 bases each). The sequence was obtained from a human donor in good health. The CDR3 sequence is CASSPEAGGASETQYF. The DNA for the CDR3 is TGCGCCAGCAGCCCTGAGGCAGGGGGGGCCTCAGAGACCCAGTACTTC.